This TCR beta chain is drawn from a study of blood T cell repertoires in COVID-19 (TCRdb year 2020). For context, the study as a whole: The collaborator samples originated in the United States, Italy and Spain and spanned the acute and convalescent phases of COVID-19. The material from the prospective study consisted of cDNA or gDNA derived from T cells, B-cell-depleted T cells, or PBMCs. The dataset comprised deeply sampled blood TCRbeta repertoires from subjects exposed to, actively infected with, or recovered from COVID-19. A freely available public database, intended as a resource for researchers studying the immune response to SARS-CoV-2, is where the repertoires were released. Samples were obtained from the ongoing ImmuneRACE study (first 160 participants) and from 1,254 subjects provided by 6 global collaborators. A de-identified subject ID, COVID-19 status, age in years and sex were almost always included in the sample metadata. Where available, HLA class I and class II types were obtained from metadata supplied by the sample provider rather than from assay-based typing. What the study reported, not specific to this receptor: How much clinical and demographic metadata was included differed by source and by participant, and the metadata was provided uncurated.

As concerns this clone: This receptor's antigen is unknown. Within one base of it there is no much larger clone, and no base qualities were kept.

TCRbeta CDR3 regions were amplified from genomic DNA by means of the immunoSEQ Assay, a bias-controlled multiplex PCR. The paper's data handling went like this. Nucleated cell counts per sample were estimated from amplification of reference gene primers within the assay. To quantify the absolute abundance of each unique TCRbeta CDR3 rearrangement, sequence reads were collapsed and filtered. For each sample, productive Simpson clonality was calculated as the square root of Simpson's diversity index over productive rearrangements. TCRdb provides this immuneACCESS table in a form limited to in-frame rearrangements. Some clones are lacking; in checked studies, under half of them reflect an unresolved V gene, and why the rest are absent is not known. V, J and clone size derive from that table, while D and trimming were established from the DNA sequence. Counted in this sample were 150,000 to 200,000 clones; about 81% of them appeared once. The ten largest clones take up roughly 20% of the sample.

The CDR3 runs 17 residues from the cysteine to the phenylalanine. Only the CDR3 portion is preserved as DNA: 51 bases, with reading frame beginning at the first base. The germline V gene encodes CDR1 MGHRA and CDR2 YSYEKL. The junction carries 25 bases between V and J, which are trimmed by 4 bases and 9 bases respectively. The collaborating institutions used their own protocols to collect whole blood in K2EDTA tubes. For TCRbeta analysis, collaborators shipped samples as frozen whole blood, isolated PBMCs, or DNA extracted from either of those sample types. The rearrangement combines TRBV4-1 with TRBJ2-4; D gene: possibly TRBD1, on 5 matching bases. Sequencing input: peripheral blood. The sequence derives from an elderly woman with acute or convalescent COVID-19. The nucleotide sequence reads as follows: TGCGCCAGCAGCCGAACCCCAATAGCTGGTCAGGGCGGCATTCAGTACTTC. It encodes CASSRTPIAGQGGIQYF.